This T cell receptor (beta chain) is drawn from a study of early stage breast cancer tumors. Whole-study results and caveats: Enriched TCRB sequences shared across patients were mostly commonly generated sequences.

The CDR3 contains 15 residues. The germline V gene encodes CDR1 SGHAT and CDR2 FQNNGV. Trimming removed 4 bases from V and 3 bases from J; junction bases left unmatched: 5. Profiling relied on immunoSEQ multiplex PCR, and the TCRdb table lists in-frame clones only, not all of them. The sample holds tens of thousands of clones, about two thirds seen once. Points on this clone: Its antigen is not known.

The chain links TRBV11-2 to TRBJ2-7, with TRBD2 matching 11 bases. Input material: blood. The sequence was obtained from a person in their fifties with breast cancer. The CDR3 is CASSSGLAESYEQYF. CDR3 DNA sequence: TGTGCCAGCAGCTCGGGACTAGCGGAAAGCTACGAGCAGTACTTC.